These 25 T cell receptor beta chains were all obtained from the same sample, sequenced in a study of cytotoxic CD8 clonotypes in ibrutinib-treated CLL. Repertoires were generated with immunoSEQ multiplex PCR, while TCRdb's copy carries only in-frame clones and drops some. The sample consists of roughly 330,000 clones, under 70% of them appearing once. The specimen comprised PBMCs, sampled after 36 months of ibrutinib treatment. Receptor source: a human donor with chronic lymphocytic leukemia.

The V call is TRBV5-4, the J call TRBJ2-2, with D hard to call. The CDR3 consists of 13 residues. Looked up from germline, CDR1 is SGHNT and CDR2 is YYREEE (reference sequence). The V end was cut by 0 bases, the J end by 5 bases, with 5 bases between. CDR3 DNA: TGTGCCAGCAGCTTGGAAGGGACCGGGGAGCTGTTTTTT. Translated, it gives CASSLEGTGELFF.

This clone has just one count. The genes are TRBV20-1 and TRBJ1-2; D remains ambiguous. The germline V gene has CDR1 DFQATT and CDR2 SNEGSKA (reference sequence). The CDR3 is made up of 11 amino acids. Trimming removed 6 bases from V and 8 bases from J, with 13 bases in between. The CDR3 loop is CSALDASGYTF. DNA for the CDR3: TGCAGTGCCTTGGACGCCAGCGGCTACACCTTC.

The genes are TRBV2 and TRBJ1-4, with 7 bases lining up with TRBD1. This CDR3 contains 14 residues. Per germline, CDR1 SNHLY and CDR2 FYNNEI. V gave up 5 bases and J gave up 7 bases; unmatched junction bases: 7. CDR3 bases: TGTGCCAGCAGTATACAGGGGAGGAGTGAAAAACTGTTTTTT. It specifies CASSIQGRSEKLFF.

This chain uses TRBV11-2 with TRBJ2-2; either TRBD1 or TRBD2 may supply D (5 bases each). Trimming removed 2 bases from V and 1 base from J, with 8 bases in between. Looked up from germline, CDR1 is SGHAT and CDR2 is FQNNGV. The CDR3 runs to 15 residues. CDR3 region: CASSLLGGNTGELFF. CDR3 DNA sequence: TGTGCCAGCAGCTTACTTGGGGGGAACACCGGGGAGCTGTTTTTT.

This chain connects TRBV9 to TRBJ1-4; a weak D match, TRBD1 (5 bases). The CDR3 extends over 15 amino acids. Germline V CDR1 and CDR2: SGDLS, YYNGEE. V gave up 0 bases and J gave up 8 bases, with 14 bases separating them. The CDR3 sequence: CASSVGGTKVEKLFF. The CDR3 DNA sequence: TGTGCCAGCAGCGTAGGCGGGACTAAGGTAGAAAAACTGTTTTTT.

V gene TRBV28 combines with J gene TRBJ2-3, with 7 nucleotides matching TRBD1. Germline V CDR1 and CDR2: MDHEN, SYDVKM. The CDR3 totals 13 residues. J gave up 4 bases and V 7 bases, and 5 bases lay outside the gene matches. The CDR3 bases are TGTGCCAGCACTTCAGACAGGGCAGATACGCAGTATTTT. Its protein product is CASTSDRADTQYF.

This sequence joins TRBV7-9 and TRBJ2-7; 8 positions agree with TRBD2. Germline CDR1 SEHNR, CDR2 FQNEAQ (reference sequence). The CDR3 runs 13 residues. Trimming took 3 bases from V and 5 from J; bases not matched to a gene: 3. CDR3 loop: CASSFSAGDEQYF. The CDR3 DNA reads TGTGCCAGCAGCTTTTCAGCGGGAGACGAGCAGTACTTC.

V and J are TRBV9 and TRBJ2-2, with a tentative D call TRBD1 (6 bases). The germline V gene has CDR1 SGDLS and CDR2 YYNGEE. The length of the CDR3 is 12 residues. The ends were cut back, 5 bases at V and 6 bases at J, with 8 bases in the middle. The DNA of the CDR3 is TGTGCCAGCAGGGGGGCTCCCGGGGAGCTGTTTTTT. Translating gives CASRGAPGELFF.

The CDR3 sequence is CASSSLAGRVDTQYF. DNA of the CDR3: TGTGCCAGTAGTTCCCTAGCGGGAAGGGTAGATACGCAGTATTTT. J is TRBJ2-3 and V is TRBV19, with 9 bases that match TRBD2. This CDR3 has 15 amino acids. CDR1 is LNHDA, CDR2 SQIVND, per germline (reference sequence). V dropped 5 bases and J dropped 5; count of bases not matched to a gene: 8.

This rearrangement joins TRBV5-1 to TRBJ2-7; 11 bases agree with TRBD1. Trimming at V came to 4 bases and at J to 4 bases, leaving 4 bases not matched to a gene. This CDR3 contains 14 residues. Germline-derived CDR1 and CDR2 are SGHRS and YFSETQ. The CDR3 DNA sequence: TGCGCCAGCAGCGGTGGGACAGGGGGATACGAGCAGTACTTC. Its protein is CASSGGTGGYEQYF.

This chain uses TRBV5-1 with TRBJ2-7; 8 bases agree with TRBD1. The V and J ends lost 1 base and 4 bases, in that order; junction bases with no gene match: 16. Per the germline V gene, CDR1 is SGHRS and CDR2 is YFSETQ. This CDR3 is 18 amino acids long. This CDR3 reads CASSLLTGAFAGDYEQYF. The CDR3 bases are TGCGCCAGCAGCTTGCTGACAGGGGCGTTTGCGGGTGATTACGAGCAGTACTTC. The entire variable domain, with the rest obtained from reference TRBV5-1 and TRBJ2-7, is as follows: KAGVTQTPRYLIKTRGQQVTLSCSPISGHRSVSWYQQTPGQGLQFLFEYFSETQRNKGNFPGRFSGRQFSNSRSEMNVSTLELGDSALYLCASSLLTGAFAGDYEQYFGPGTRLTVT.

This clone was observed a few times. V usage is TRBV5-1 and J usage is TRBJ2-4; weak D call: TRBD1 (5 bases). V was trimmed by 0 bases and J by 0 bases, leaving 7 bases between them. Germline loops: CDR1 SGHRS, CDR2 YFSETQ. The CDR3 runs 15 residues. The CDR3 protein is CASSLADRAKNIQYF. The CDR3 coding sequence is TGCGCCAGCAGCTTGGCCGACAGAGCCAAAAACATTCAGTACTTC.

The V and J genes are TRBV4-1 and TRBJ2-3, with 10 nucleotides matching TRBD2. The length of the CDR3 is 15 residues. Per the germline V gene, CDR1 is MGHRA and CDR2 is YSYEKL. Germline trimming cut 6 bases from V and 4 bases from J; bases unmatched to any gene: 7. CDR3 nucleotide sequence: TGCGCCAGCAGGGAACTAGCGGGGCTCGCAGATACGCAGTATTTT. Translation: CASRELAGLADTQYF.

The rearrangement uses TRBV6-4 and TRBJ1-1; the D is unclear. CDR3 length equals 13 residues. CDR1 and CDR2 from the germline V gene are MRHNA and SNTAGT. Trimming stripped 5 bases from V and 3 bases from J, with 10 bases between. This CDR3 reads CASSLSSYTEAFF. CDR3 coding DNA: TGTGCCAGCAGTCTTTCATCGTACACTGAAGCTTTCTTT.

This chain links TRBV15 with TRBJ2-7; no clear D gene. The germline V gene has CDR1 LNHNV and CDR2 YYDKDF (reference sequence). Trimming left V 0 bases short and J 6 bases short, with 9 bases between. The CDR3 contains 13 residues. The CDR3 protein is CATSRDLWTEQYF. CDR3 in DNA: TGTGCCACCAGCAGAGATCTTTGGACCGAGCAGTACTTC.

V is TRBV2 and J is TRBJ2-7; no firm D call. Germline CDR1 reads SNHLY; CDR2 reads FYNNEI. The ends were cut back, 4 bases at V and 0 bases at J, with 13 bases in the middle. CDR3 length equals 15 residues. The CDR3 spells CASSVSFSPSYEQYF. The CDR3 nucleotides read TGTGCCAGCAGTGTCTCTTTCAGTCCCTCCTACGAGCAGTACTTC. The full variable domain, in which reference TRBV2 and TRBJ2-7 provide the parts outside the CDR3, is EPEVTQTPSHQVTQMGQEVILRCVPISNHLYFYWYRQILGQKVEFLVSFYNNEISEKSEIFDDQFSVERPDGSNFTLKIRSTKLEDSAMYFCASSVSFSPSYEQYFGPGTRLTVT.

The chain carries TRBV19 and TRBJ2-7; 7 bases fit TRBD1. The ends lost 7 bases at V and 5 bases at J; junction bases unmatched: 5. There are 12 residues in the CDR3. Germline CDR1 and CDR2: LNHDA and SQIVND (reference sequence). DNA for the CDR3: TGTGCCAGTAAGGGGGCGCGGAACGAGCAGTACTTC. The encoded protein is CASKGARNEQYF.

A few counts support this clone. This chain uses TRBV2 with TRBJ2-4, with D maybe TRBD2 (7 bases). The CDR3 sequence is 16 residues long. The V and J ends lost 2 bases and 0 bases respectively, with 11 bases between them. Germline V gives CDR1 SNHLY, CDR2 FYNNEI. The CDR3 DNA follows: TGTGCCAGCAGTGAAATGCGGGGGCTAGCCAAAAACATTCAGTACTTC. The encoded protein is CASSEMRGLAKNIQYF.

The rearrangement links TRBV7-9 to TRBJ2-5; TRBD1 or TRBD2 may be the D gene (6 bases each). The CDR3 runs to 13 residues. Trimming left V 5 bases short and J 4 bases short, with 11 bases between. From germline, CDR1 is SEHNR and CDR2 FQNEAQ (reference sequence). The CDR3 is CASSGGTRETQYF. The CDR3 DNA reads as TGTGCCAGCAGCGGAGGGACACGAGAGACCCAGTACTTC.

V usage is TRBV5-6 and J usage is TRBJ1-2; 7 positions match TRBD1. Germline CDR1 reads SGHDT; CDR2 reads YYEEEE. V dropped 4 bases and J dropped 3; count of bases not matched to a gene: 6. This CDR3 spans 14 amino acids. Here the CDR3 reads CASSKLDRDYGYTF. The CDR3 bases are TGTGCCAGCAGCAAACTCGACAGGGACTATGGCTACACCTTC.

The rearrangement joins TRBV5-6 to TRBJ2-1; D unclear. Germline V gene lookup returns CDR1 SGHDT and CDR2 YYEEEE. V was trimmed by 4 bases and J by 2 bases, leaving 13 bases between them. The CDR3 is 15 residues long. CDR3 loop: CASSRVGLTYNEQFF. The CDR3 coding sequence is TGTGCCAGCAGCCGGGTGGGGTTAACCTACAATGAGCAGTTCTTC.

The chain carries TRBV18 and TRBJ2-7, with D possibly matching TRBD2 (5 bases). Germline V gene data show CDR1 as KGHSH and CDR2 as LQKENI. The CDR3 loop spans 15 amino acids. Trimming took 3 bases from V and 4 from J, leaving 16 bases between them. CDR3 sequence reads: CASSPRASLGYEQYF. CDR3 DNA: TGTGCCAGCTCACCGAGGGCCTCGTTAGGGTACGAGCAGTACTTC.

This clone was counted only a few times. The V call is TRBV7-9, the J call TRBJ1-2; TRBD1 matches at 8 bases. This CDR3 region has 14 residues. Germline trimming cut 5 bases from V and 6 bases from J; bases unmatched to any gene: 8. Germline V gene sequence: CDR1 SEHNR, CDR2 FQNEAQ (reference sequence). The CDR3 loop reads CASSTGTGYNGYTF. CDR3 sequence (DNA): TGTGCCAGCAGCACCGGGACAGGCTATAATGGCTACACCTTC.

As DNA, the CDR3 is TGTGCCAGCAGCCCAGGAAGACTAGCGGGTTCCTACGAGCAGTACTTC. Translated: CASSPGRLAGSYEQYF. The chain couples TRBV9 to TRBJ2-7, with 10 bases matching TRBD2. CDR3 length: 16 residues. J gave up 1 base and V 4 bases, and 8 bases lay outside the gene matches. Germline-derived CDR1 and CDR2 are SGDLS and YYNGEE.

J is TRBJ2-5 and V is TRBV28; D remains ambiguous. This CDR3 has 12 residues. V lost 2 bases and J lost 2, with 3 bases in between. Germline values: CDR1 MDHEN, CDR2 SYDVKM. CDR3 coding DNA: TGTGCCAGCAGTTTAGATCAAGAGACCCAGTACTTC. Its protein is CASSLDQETQYF.